Shown below are 26 T cell receptor beta chains from a single sample sequenced in a study of molecular identifiers for immune sequencing clone quantification (dated 2018 in TCRdb). Libraries were made using PCR. The sequencer listed for this sample is Illumina HiSeq 4000. Using fastp at Q25 and MiXCR, TCRdb reprocessed the public reads and kept productive beta chains. Rows are unified per CDR3 protein, each entry keeping the most common DNA and genes. Across this sample there are about 54,000 distinct CDR3 sequences, with around 25% seen only once. Clones ranked in the top ten supply 1.9% of the sample. The specimen sequenced was naive CD8+ T cells from blood, with Jurkat cell RNA spiked in. This sample's cell subset or site label indicates: FACS-sorted CD8+CD4-CCR7+CD45RA+ naive T cells. The source of these receptors is a human donor in good health. Some libraries in this study had Jurkat cell RNA spiked in.

As for this clonotype: Just one base apart from a much larger clone, this may be a read error. V is TRBV19 and J is TRBJ2-7; D possibly corresponds to TRBD1 (6 bases). The CDR3 consists of 17 residues. Germline CDR1 reads LNHDA; CDR2 reads SQIVND (reference sequence). The CDR3 region is CAGSIGFRTEASYEQYF. Here the CDR3 DNA reads TGTGCCGGTAGTATTGGATTCCGGACAGAAGCTTCCTACGAGCAGTACTTC.

On this clonotype itself: A read error may explain this, as a much larger clone is one base away. The V gene is TRBV6-5, the J gene TRBJ2-3, with D hard to call. The CDR3 is 14 residues long. CDR1 and CDR2 (germline): MNHEY, SVGAGI. Trimming removed 8 bases from V and 3 bases from J, with 15 bases in between. The CDR3 nucleotides are TGTGCCAGCGGTCCCCGGTCAGGAACAGATACGCAGTATTTT. It encodes CASGPRSGTDTQYF.

This clonotype was observed at least ten times. The V call is TRBV29-1, the J call TRBJ2-3, with D maybe TRBD2 (5 bases). V lost 3 bases, J lost 6 bases, and 13 bases lay in between. CDR1 and CDR2 (germline): SQVTM, ANQGSEA. This CDR3 comprises 13 residues. Here the CDR3 DNA reads TGCAGCGTTGACGTCGGGAACCCCGATACGCAGTATTTT. Amino acid sequence: CSVDVGNPDTQYF.

A remark on this clonotype: A much larger clone lies one base from this, so it may be a read error. CDR3 amino acids: CASSPDRSSGNTIYF. Here the CDR3 DNA reads TGTGCCAGCAGCCCGGACCGAAGCTCTGGAAACACCATATATTTT. The chain has TRBV14 and TRBJ1-3; no reliable D call. Per the germline V gene, CDR1 is SGHDN and CDR2 is FVKESK. V lost 4 bases and J 0 bases, leaving 10 bases between the germline ends. The CDR3 consists of 15 residues.

In regard to this clonotype: A single base separates this from a much larger clone, so it may be a read error. This sequence joins TRBV11-2 and TRBJ2-2, with D unclear. V lost 1 base and J 4 bases, leaving 4 bases between the germline ends. The CDR3 is 13 residues long. CDR1 is SGHAT, CDR2 FQNNGV, per germline. The CDR3 is CASSLASTGELFF. CDR3 in DNA: TGTGCCAGCAGCTTAGCCTCCACCGGGGAGCTGTTTTTT.

This clonotype has ten or more counts. The V and J genes are TRBV4-3 and TRBJ1-6, with D unresolved. Germline V gives CDR1 LGHNA, CDR2 YSLEER. V lost 0 bases and J lost 0, with 9 bases in between. This CDR3 has 17 amino acids. This chain's CDR3 is CASSQDRFSSYNSPLHF. The DNA for the CDR3 is TGCGCCAGCAGCCAAGACAGGTTTTCCTCCTATAATTCACCCCTCCACTTT.

This clonotype was detected ten times or more. The rearrangement links TRBV2 to TRBJ2-2, with D possibly matching TRBD2 (5 bases). V was pared by 4 bases and J by 1 base, with 10 bases between. The CDR3 runs 15 residues. Per the germline V gene, CDR1 is SNHLY and CDR2 is FYNNEI. CDR3 sequence: CASSGAVLNTGELFF. The CDR3, as DNA: TGTGCCAGCAGTGGAGCGGTACTGAACACCGGGGAGCTGTTTTTT.

This clonotype was observed once. This chain joins TRBV6-1 and TRBJ2-7; perhaps TRBD1 as D (5 bases). CDR1 and CDR2 from the germline V gene are MNHNS and SASEGT. This CDR3 has 13 residues. V was clipped by 0 bases and J by 6 bases, with 9 bases between them. CDR3 in amino acids: CASSEATRVEQYF. The CDR3 nucleotides are TGTGCCAGCAGTGAAGCAACCAGGGTCGAGCAGTACTTC.

The sample holds many counts of this clonotype. The CDR3 nucleotides are TGTGCCAGCAGCCCGTCTACGGGGGGCGGGACCCCCCTCCCCGGGGAGCTGTTTTTT. This encodes CASSPSTGGGTPLPGELFF. The rearrangement links TRBV9 to TRBJ2-2; perhaps TRBD2 as D (7 bases). The germline V gene encodes CDR1 SGDLS and CDR2 YYNGEE. The CDR3 has 19 amino acids. Between the trimmed V and J ends, which lost 4 bases and 6 bases, there was a span of 28 bases.

This clonotype came up many times. The chain has TRBV20-1 and TRBJ1-4, with 10 bases aligning to TRBD1. This CDR3 is 15 amino acids long. V lost 3 bases to trimming and J lost 8 bases; unmatched junction nucleotides: 9. In germline, CDR1 is DFQATT, CDR2 SNEGSKA (reference sequence). CDR3 sequence: CSASNPGTGEEKLFF. The CDR3 coding sequence is TGCAGTGCTAGTAACCCCGGGACAGGGGAAGAAAAACTGTTTTTT.

Concerning this clonotype itself: A much larger clone lies one base from this, so it may be a read error. The chain has TRBV7-6 and TRBJ1-6, with 7 positions matching TRBD1. CDR3 size: 16 residues. Trimming at V came to 5 bases and at J to 9 bases, leaving 13 bases not matched to a gene. Germline-derived CDR1 and CDR2 are SGHVS and FNYEAQ. The CDR3 DNA is TGTGCCAGCAGCGACACGGGGACAGCCAATACTTCACCCCTCCACTTT. Its translation: CASSDTGTANTSPLHF. The complete variable domain, with remaining parts taken from reference TRBV7-6 and TRBJ1-6, reads GAGVSQSPRYKVTKRGQDVALRCDPISGHVSLYWYRQALGQGPEFLTYFNYEAQQDKSGLPNDRFSAERPEGSISTLTIQRTEQRDSAMYRCASSDTGTANTSPLHFGNGTRLTVT.

This clonotype was detected ten times or more. The chain recombines TRBV19 with TRBJ2-5; either TRBD1 or TRBD2 may fit D (5 bases each). Germline loops: CDR1 LNHDA, CDR2 SQIVND (reference sequence). The CDR3 spans 15 residues. V lost 6 bases and J 0 bases, leaving 14 bases between the germline ends. The CDR3 coding sequence is TGTGCCAGTAGCACCGGGACCGGGTACCAAGAGACCCAGTACTTC. Encoded protein: CASSTGTGYQETQYF. The variable domain in full, completed from reference TRBV19 and TRBJ2-5, reads DGGITQSPKYLFRKEGQNVTLSCEQNLNHDAMYWYRQDPGQGLRLIYYSQIVNDFQKGDIAEGYSVSREKKESFPLTVTSAQKNPTAFYLCASSTGTGYQETQYFGPGTRLLVL.

The sample holds many counts of this clonotype. V is TRBV12-3 or TRBV12-4 and J is TRBJ2-3, with D perhaps matching TRBD2 (6 bases). V dropped 6 bases and J dropped 3 bases, with 22 bases sitting between them. The CDR3 extends over 17 amino acids. The CDR3: CASRGGWGVRATDTQYF. The CDR3 DNA reads as TGTGCCAGCAGGGGGGGATGGGGGGTCCGCGCGACAGATACGCAGTATTTT.

This clonotype was found many times. The rearrangement uses TRBV19 and TRBJ2-3; D remains unclear. V was trimmed by 7 bases and J by 0 bases, leaving 14 bases between them. Per the germline V gene, CDR1 is LNHDA and CDR2 is SQIVND (reference sequence). The CDR3 totals 15 residues. The CDR3 protein is CASTVGVGSTDTQYF. The DNA for the CDR3 is TGTGCCAGTACGGTAGGCGTCGGAAGCACAGATACGCAGTATTTT.

This clonotype appeared many times. The chain uses TRBV6-5 and TRBJ2-3; D not certain. Trimming shortened V by 4 bases and J by 0 bases, and 8 bases separated the two germline ends. Germline V CDR1 and CDR2: MNHEY, SVGAGI. The CDR3 is 14 residues long. CDR3 region: CASSWAASTDTQYF. The DNA for the CDR3 is TGTGCCAGCAGTTGGGCAGCCAGCACAGATACGCAGTATTTT.

DNA of the CDR3: TGCAGCGCCTGGGGACAGTCCCCCTACGAGCAGTACTTC. It yields the protein CSAWGQSPYEQYF. The chain links TRBV29-1 to TRBJ2-7, with 7 bases aligning to TRBD1. After removal of 7 bases from V and 2 bases from J, the junction contained 8 bases not matched to a gene. Per germline, CDR1 SQVTM and CDR2 ANQGSEA. The CDR3 extends over 13 amino acids.

This clonotype was picked up a small number of times. This chain uses TRBV12-3 or TRBV12-4 with TRBJ2-3; D is undetermined. The CDR3 is 14 residues long. V lost 3 bases, J lost 0 bases, and 7 bases lay in between. The CDR3 loop is CASSFALSTDTQYF. The CDR3 DNA reads as TGTGCCAGCAGTTTCGCCCTTAGCACAGATACGCAGTATTTT.

About this clonotype: This could be a read error, since a much larger clone is one nucleotide away. The conserved phenylalanine or tryptophan is not found at the CDR3 terminus, so this likely reflects a read error. In DNA form, the CDR3 reads TGTGCCAGCAGCTTCGGATCCACAGATACGCAGTATTCT. Encoded protein: CASSFGSTDTQYS. This chain joins TRBV27 and TRBJ2-3; D is uncertain. Trimming took off 6 bases at V and 2 bases at J, with 9 bases between the two ends. Per the germline V gene, CDR1 is MNHEY and CDR2 is SMNVEV (reference sequence). This CDR3 has 13 residues.

In its sample, this clonotype was seen many times. The CDR3 is CASSPAWGYEQYF. The CDR3 DNA is TGTGCCAGCAGCCCCGCCTGGGGATACGAGCAGTACTTC. V and J are TRBV11-3 and TRBJ2-7; D uncertain. CDR1 is SGHNT and CDR2 is YENEEA in the germline V gene. V dropped 5 bases and J dropped 4 bases, with 12 bases sitting between them. CDR3 length: 13 residues.

This clonotype has ten or more counts. The chain employs TRBV19 and TRBJ2-3, with no clear D. The CDR3 extends over 13 amino acids. V was trimmed by 2 bases and J by 3 bases, leaving 6 bases between them. Germline CDR1 reads LNHDA; CDR2 reads SQIVND (reference sequence). CDR3 region: CASSILITDTQYF. CDR3 DNA sequence: TGTGCCAGTAGTATATTGATTACAGATACGCAGTATTTT.

There are many counts of this clonotype. This chain connects TRBV7-6 to TRBJ2-3, with D possibly TRBD2 on 6 matching bases. Per the germline V gene, CDR1 is SGHVS and CDR2 is FNYEAQ. The CDR3 runs 12 residues. The V end lost 5 bases, the J end lost 5 bases, and 8 bases lay between the germline ends. CDR3 sequence (DNA): TGTGCCAGCAGCCATAGCGGAGATACGCAGTATTTT. Residues: CASSHSGDTQYF.

This clonotype was observed at least ten times. The J gene is TRBJ1-2, the V gene TRBV5-4; possibly TRBD1 for D (5 bases). Germline-derived CDR1 and CDR2 are SGHNT and YYREEE (reference sequence). The V gene lost 1 base and the J gene lost 3 bases, with 10 bases spanning the gap. The CDR3 covers 14 residues. CDR3 sequence (DNA): TGTGCCAGCAGCTTGAGGGGCGCGGACTATGGCTACACCTTC. As protein: CASSLRGADYGYTF.

As concerns this clonotype: A much larger clone lies a single base off, so this may be a read error. No conserved phenylalanine or tryptophan is present at the end of the CDR3, so a read error is the likely explanation. This chain links TRBV12-5 with TRBJ1-1; D gene uncertain. Germline V gene data show CDR1 as LGHNT and CDR2 as FRNRAP. This CDR3 is built from 11 residues. V gave up 6 bases and J gave up 5 bases, with 7 bases separating them. The CDR3 protein is CASGPSTEAFL. CDR3 DNA: TGTGCTAGTGGCCCCTCAACTGAAGCTTTCTTG.

On this clonotype itself: Since a much larger clone is just one base distant, this may be a read error. The J gene is TRBJ2-7, the V gene TRBV5-8; TRBD2 might be the D (5 bases). The ends were cut back, 3 bases at V and 4 bases at J, with 14 bases in the middle. The CDR3 length is 14 residues. From germline, CDR1 is SGHTS and CDR2 YDEGEE. Written as DNA, the CDR3 is TGTGCCAGCAGCTCCGGGGTACTCTCTTACGAGCAGTACTTC. This translates into CASSSGVLSYEQYF.

V gene TRBV5-8 combines with J gene TRBJ1-2; D gene uncertain. Germline V gene sequence: CDR1 SGHTS, CDR2 YDEGEE. This CDR3 spans 8 amino acids. V was clipped by 9 bases and J by 8 bases, with 5 bases between them. The CDR3 here is CATRGYTF. The CDR3 nucleotides read TGTGCCACCCGCGGCTACACCTTC.

There are many counts of this clonotype. The CDR3 spells CASTKTGPKEKLFF. The CDR3 DNA reads as TGTGCCAGCACCAAGACAGGTCCGAAGGAAAAACTGTTTTTT. The chain carries TRBV28 and TRBJ1-4; TRBD1 is a possible D gene (6 bases). Germline CDR1 and CDR2: MDHEN and SYDVKM. The CDR3 sequence is 14 residues long. V dropped 7 bases and J dropped 8 bases, with 17 bases sitting between them.